The rows below give T cell receptor beta chains drawn from one sample of a study of blood T cells in healthy people across ages. TCRdb used MiXCR to reprocess the 5' RACE reads, holding one entry per CDR3 protein. The sample lists roughly 500,000 distinct CDR3 sequences; 24% were seen once. This same sample was also part of a study on T cells of mothers and their children.

The material sequenced was blood. All receptors derive from a boy between 10 and 17 years old in good health. CDR3s include the opening cysteine and the closing phenylalanine or tryptophan. Fields, in order: J gene, clone size, D gene, V gene, CDR3 protein, CDR3 DNA. A D gene is named only where the DNA matches it firmly. Only part of the rows carry a size: once, few, many, or a class if the clone is expanded.

J: TRBJ2-7; size: few; D: NA; V: TRBV29-1; CDR3: CSVERDYEQYF; DNA: TGCAGCGTTGAGAGGGACTACGAGCAGTACTTC
J: TRBJ2-3; size: NA; D: TRBD1; V: TRBV24-1; CDR3: CATSDPGQVTDTQYF; DNA: TGTGCCACCAGTGACCCCGGACAGGTCACAGATACGCAGTATTTT
J: TRBJ2-7; size: few; D: TRBD1; V: TRBV28; CDR3: CASSLPLSDRVPTSKFYEQYF; DNA: TGTGCCAGCAGCTTGCCCTTATCGGACAGGGTACCAACATCAAAGTTCTACGAGCAGTACTTC
J: TRBJ2-3; size: NA; D: TRBD2; V: TRBV11-2; CDR3: CASSSPGLAGATDTQYF; DNA: TGTGCCAGCAGCTCCCCGGGACTAGCGGGAGCAACAGATACGCAGTATTTT
J: TRBJ2-7; size: NA; D: TRBD1; V: TRBV7-2; CDR3: CASTRDRAYEQYF; DNA: TGTGCCAGCACCCGGGACAGGGCGTACGAGCAGTACTTC
J: TRBJ2-7; size: few; D: NA; V: TRBV7-9; CDR3: CASSRSPGQSEQYF; DNA: TGTGCCAGCAGCCGAAGCCCCGGACAGTCAGAGCAGTACTTC
J: TRBJ2-1; size: NA; D: TRBD2; V: TRBV3-1; CDR3: CASSQGGTSSSYNEQFF; DNA: TGTGCCAGCAGCCAAGGGGGGACTAGTAGCTCCTACAATGAGCAGTTCTTC
J: TRBJ1-2; size: few; D: TRBD1; V: TRBV4-3; CDR3: CASSQDVWGTGGLYYGYTF; DNA: TGCGCCAGCAGCCAAGATGTTTGGGGGACAGGGGGCCTTTACTATGGCTACACCTTC
J: TRBJ2-5; size: few; D: TRBD1; V: TRBV5-6; CDR3: CASTRRDRGREETQYF; DNA: TGTGCCAGCACACGGAGGGACAGGGGGCGCGAAGAGACCCAGTACTTC
J: TRBJ2-2; size: NA; D: NA; V: TRBV29-1; CDR3: CSVPMAGELFF; DNA: TGCAGCGTCCCTATGGCGGGGGAGCTGTTTTTT
J: TRBJ2-5; size: once; D: TRBD1; V: TRBV5-5; CDR3: CASSLRQGRQTQYF; DNA: TGTGCCAGCAGCCTACGACAGGGTCGCCAGACCCAGTACTTC
J: TRBJ1-1; size: few; D: TRBD1; V: TRBV20-1; CDR3: CSAPEYRGRTEAFF; DNA: TGCAGTGCTCCAGAGTACAGGGGCCGTACTGAAGCTTTCTTT
J: TRBJ2-1; size: once; D: NA; V: TRBV3-1; CDR3: CASSPGMSGINEQFF; DNA: TGTGCCAGCAGCCCTGGGATGTCAGGGATCAATGAGCAGTTCTTC
J: TRBJ1-2; size: few; D: TRBD1; V: TRBV7-9; CDR3: CASSLGQGGDGYTF; DNA: TGTGCCAGCAGCTTAGGACAGGGGGGCGATGGCTACACCTTC
J: TRBJ1-1; size: few; D: NA; V: TRBV6-2/TRBV6-3; CDR3: CASSYSIQENTEAFF; DNA: TGTGCCAGCAGTTACTCGATACAGGAAAACACTGAAGCTTTCTTT
J: TRBJ1-2; size: few; D: NA; V: TRBV6-6; CDR3: CASSYERTGSTF; DNA: TGTGCCAGCAGTTACGAGCGAACGGGCTCCACCTTC
J: TRBJ1-2; size: NA; D: NA; V: TRBV12-5; CDR3: CASGSPRMGHGYTF; DNA: TGTGCTAGTGGTTCCCCCCGTATGGGGCATGGCTACACCTTC
J: TRBJ2-5; size: few; D: NA; V: TRBV5-1; CDR3: CASSLVAGTEETQYF; DNA: TGCGCCAGCAGCTTGGTGGCGGGGACAGAAGAGACCCAGTACTTC
J: TRBJ2-1; size: few; D: TRBD2; V: TRBV29-1; CDR3: CSVGLAVVDEQFF; DNA: TGCAGCGTGGGACTAGCGGTGGTCGATGAGCAGTTCTTC
J: TRBJ2-7; size: NA; D: TRBD1; V: TRBV13; CDR3: CASSPVAGDRGTYEQYF; DNA: TGTGCCAGCAGCCCCGTGGCTGGGGACAGGGGGACCTACGAGCAGTACTTC
J: TRBJ2-5; size: few; D: NA; V: TRBV28; CDR3: CASSTTGIAETRYF; DNA: TGTGCCAGCAGTACGACTGGGATTGCGGAGACCCGGTACTTC
J: TRBJ2-1; size: many; D: NA; V: TRBV7-2; CDR3: CASSLPYNEQFF; DNA: TGTGCCAGCAGCTTACCCTACAATGAGCAGTTCTTC
J: TRBJ2-1; size: many; D: NA; V: TRBV20-1; CDR3: CSAGTEQFF; DNA: TGCAGTGCGGGAACTGAGCAGTTCTTC
J: TRBJ2-2; size: NA; D: NA; V: TRBV19; CDR3: CARRRDRAGELFF; DNA: TGTGCCAGAAGGAGGGACAGAGCCGGGGAGCTGTTTTTT
J: TRBJ2-5; size: NA; D: TRBD1; V: TRBV20-1; CDR3: CSARDGTEQETQYF; DNA: TGCAGTGCTAGAGATGGGACAGAACAAGAGACCCAGTACTTC
J: TRBJ2-3; size: few; D: TRBD1; V: TRBV9; CDR3: CASSRQGEADTQYF; DNA: TGTGCCAGCAGTCGACAGGGAGAGGCAGATACGCAGTATTTT
J: TRBJ2-3; size: NA; D: NA; V: TRBV2; CDR3: CASAMIGSTDTQYF; DNA: TGTGCCAGCGCGATGATTGGGAGCACAGATACGCAGTATTTT
J: TRBJ2-7; size: NA; D: TRBD2; V: TRBV4-3; CDR3: CASSQRTGTSGISYEQYF; DNA: TGCGCCAGCAGCCAGCGCACAGGGACTAGCGGGATCTCCTACGAGCAGTACTTC
J: TRBJ2-1; size: NA; D: NA; V: TRBV12-5; CDR3: CASGFGGVTYNEQFF; DNA: TGTGCTAGTGGTTTTGGTGGGGTAACCTACAATGAGCAGTTCTTC
J: TRBJ1-1; size: few; D: TRBD1; V: TRBV9; CDR3: CASSRRGLDGTGDTEAFF; DNA: TGTGCCAGCAGCCGACGCGGCCTCGACGGGACAGGCGACACTGAAGCTTTCTTT
J: TRBJ2-3; size: NA; D: TRBD2; V: TRBV20-1; CDR3: CSARAAGVGDTQYF; DNA: TGCAGTGCTAGAGCCGCGGGAGTGGGAGATACGCAGTATTTT
J: TRBJ1-4; size: many; D: NA; V: TRBV5-6; CDR3: CASSLQATNEKLFF; DNA: TGTGCCAGCAGCTTGCAGGCAACTAATGAAAAACTGTTTTTT
J: TRBJ2-2; size: few; D: NA; V: TRBV4-1; CDR3: CASSQDPVPNTGELFF; DNA: TGCGCCAGCAGCCAAGACCCGGTCCCGAACACCGGGGAGCTGTTTTTT
J: TRBJ2-5; size: NA; D: NA; V: TRBV12-3/TRBV12-4; CDR3: CASGVGTRQYF; DNA: TGTGCCAGCGGGGTGGGGACCCGTCAGTACTTC
J: TRBJ2-4; size: few; D: NA; V: TRBV14; CDR3: CASSQDRSADVQYF; DNA: TGTGCCAGCAGCCAAGATCGCAGCGCTGACGTTCAGTACTTC